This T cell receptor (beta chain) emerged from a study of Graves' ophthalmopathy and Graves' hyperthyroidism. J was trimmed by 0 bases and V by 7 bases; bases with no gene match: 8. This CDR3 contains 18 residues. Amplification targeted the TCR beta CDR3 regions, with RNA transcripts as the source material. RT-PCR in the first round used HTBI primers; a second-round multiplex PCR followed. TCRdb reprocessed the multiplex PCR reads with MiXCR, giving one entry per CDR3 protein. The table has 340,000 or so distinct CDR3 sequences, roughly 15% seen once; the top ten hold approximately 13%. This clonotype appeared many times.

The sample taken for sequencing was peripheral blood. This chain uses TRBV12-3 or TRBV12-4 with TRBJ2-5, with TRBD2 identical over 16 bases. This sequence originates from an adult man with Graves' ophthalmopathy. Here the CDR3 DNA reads TGTGCCAGCACCCCCGGGACTAGCGGGGGGGTGTACCAAGAGACCCAGTACTTC. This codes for CASTPGTSGGVYQETQYF.